Ten or more counts support the clone carrying this TCR beta chain. Its antigen is currently unknown. This record comes from a study of metastatic and nonmetastatic thyroid tumors. Study-wide background: Repertoires from malignant and benign thyroid patients were compared across blood and tumor or nodule tissue. Regarding the study as a whole: Across blood and tumor, TCR beta diversity in malignant thyroid tumors was reportedly significantly higher than in benign nodules.

Thyroid surgery was preceded by no treatment in any patient. As processed by the authors: Variation in CDR3 across clinicopathological groups served as the basis for constructing a distant-metastasis classifier in papillary thyroid cancer. With MiXCR, TCRdb called clones anew from the PCR reads. The V and J calls come from TCRdb's annotation, not from the publication. The profile shows 43,000 or so clones, around 4% of them singletons. This clonotype originated in a female donor with papillary thyroid cancer or a benign thyroid nodule (not recorded which). Some clones in this sample may be carry-over from other donors' samples. Material for sequencing was blood.

The CDR3 protein is CASSEALSARYYEQYF. DNA for the CDR3: TGTGCCAGCAGTGAAGCGCTTAGCGCCAGGTACTACGAGCAGTACTTC. The rearrangement joins TRBV2 to TRBJ2-7; tentative D call: TRBD2 (5 bases). Trimming stripped 0 bases from V and 3 bases from J, with 15 bases between. This CDR3 contains 16 residues. The V gene's germline CDR1 is SNHLY and CDR2 FYNNEI. Based on the CDR3 plus reference TRBV2 and TRBJ2-7, the full variable domain is EPEVTQTPSHQVTQMGQEVILRCVPISNHLYFYWYRQILGQKVEFLVSFYNNEISEKSEIFDDQFSVERPDGSNFTLKIRSTKLEDSAMYFCASSEALSARYYEQYFGPGTRLTVT.